The 15 T cell receptor beta chains below all came from one sample that was sequenced in a study of cytomegalovirus exposure and HLA in healthy donors. PCR used 60 Vbeta primers and 13 Jbeta primers. Produced via immunoSEQ multiplex PCR; TCRdb's table is partial and in-frame only. The sample consists of fewer than 60,000 clones, around 77% of them appearing once. Sequencing was done on a sample of PBMCs. The receptors derive from a woman between 40 and 50 years old in good health and CMV-seropositive.

The V call is TRBV5-4, the J call TRBJ2-7; 11 bases fit TRBD1. Trimming at V came to 3 bases and at J to 6 bases, leaving 8 bases not matched to a gene. Germline loops: CDR1 SGHNT, CDR2 YYREEE (reference sequence). The CDR3 loop spans 15 amino acids. CDR3: CASSSGDRGLGEQYF. The CDR3, as DNA: TGTGCCAGCAGCTCTGGGGACAGGGGGTTAGGCGAGCAGTACTTC. The entire variable domain, with the rest obtained from reference TRBV5-4 and TRBJ2-7, is as follows: ETGVTQSPTHLIKTRGQQVTLRCSSQSGHNTVSWYQQALGQGPQFIFQYYREEENGRGNFPPRFSGLQFPNYSSELNVNALELDDSALYLCASSSGDRGLGEQYFGPGTRLTVT.

J is TRBJ2-1 and V is TRBV4-2, with TRBD2 matching 9 bases. CDR1 is LGHNA and CDR2 is YNFKEQ in the germline V gene. Trimming took 1 base from V and 4 from J; bases not matched to a gene: 5. The CDR3 consists of 16 residues. This CDR3 is CASSQATAGGYNEQFF. The CDR3 DNA sequence: TGTGCCAGCAGCCAAGCCACAGCGGGGGGTTACAATGAGCAGTTCTTC.

This clone was observed a few times. This rearrangement joins TRBV19 to TRBJ1-4; D is undetermined. The V gene lost 1 base and the J gene lost 7 bases, with 13 bases spanning the gap. Germline CDR1 LNHDA, CDR2 SQIVND (reference sequence). The CDR3 consists of 15 residues. The CDR3 DNA follows: TGTGCCAGTAGTATAGCGAGGACTGGGTCTGAAAAACTGTTTTTT. This sequence encodes CASSIARTGSEKLFF.

This clone was recorded once. The chain couples TRBV29-1 to TRBJ2-1; D is undetermined. Germline loops: CDR1 SQVTM, CDR2 ANQGSEA. Trimming removed 5 bases from V and 2 bases from J, with 10 bases in between. The length of the CDR3 is 13 residues. The CDR3 DNA reads TGCAGCGTTTTCGGGTCTGCCTACAATGAGCAGTTCTTC. Protein product: CSVFGSAYNEQFF.

This sequence joins TRBV29-1 and TRBJ2-1; 8 bases map to TRBD2. The CDR3 has 15 amino acids. V shed 6 bases and J 2 bases; nucleotides not matched to a gene: 9. Germline V gene sequence: CDR1 SQVTM, CDR2 ANQGSEA. CDR3 sequence: CSVRNRGGPYNEQFF. The CDR3 coding sequence is TGCAGCGTGCGCAACCGCGGGGGGCCCTACAATGAGCAGTTCTTC.

The rearrangement joins TRBV6-5 to TRBJ2-2; TRBD1 might be the D (6 bases). CDR3 size: 15 residues. The germline V gene has CDR1 MNHEY and CDR2 SVGAGI. V dropped 5 bases and J dropped 10 bases, with 20 bases sitting between them. CDR3 coding DNA: TGTGCCAGCAGTCAAACCCAACAAGGGGGAGAGGAGCTGTTTTTT. Translated, it gives CASSQTQQGGEELFF.

There are a few counts of this clone. This rearrangement joins TRBV9 to TRBJ2-1; 7 positions match TRBD2. The CDR3 extends over 16 amino acids. V lost 4 bases to trimming and J lost 0 bases; unmatched junction nucleotides: 7. Germline loops: CDR1 SGDLS, CDR2 YYNGEE. CDR3 sequence: CASSWGGTTSYNEQFF. The CDR3 nucleotides read TGTGCCAGCAGCTGGGGAGGGACCACCTCCTACAATGAGCAGTTCTTC.

The chain recombines TRBV7-8 with TRBJ2-7; D is unclear. CDR1 SGHVS and CDR2 FQNEAQ come from the germline V gene. V was pared by 5 bases and J by 2 bases, with 10 bases between. CDR3 length: 13 amino acids. The CDR3 reads CASSQGTAYEQYF. CDR3 coding DNA: TGTGCCAGCAGCCAAGGTACAGCCTACGAGCAGTACTTC.

This clone was picked up a small number of times. The rearrangement links TRBV19 to TRBJ1-3; D not resolved. The CDR3 has 13 residues. Germline V gives CDR1 LNHDA, CDR2 SQIVND (reference sequence). Deletions cut 2 bases from V and 4 bases from J, with 6 bases between. The CDR3 bases are TGTGCCAGTAGTATAACGAGGGGAAACACCATATATTTT. This gives the protein CASSITRGNTIYF.

This chain connects TRBV6-5 to TRBJ1-2; 8 nucleotides line up with TRBD1. Germline V gene data show CDR1 as MNHEY and CDR2 as SVGAGI. With V trimmed by 5 bases and J by 7 bases, 12 bases remained unmatched. CDR3 length equals 15 residues. In DNA, the CDR3 is TGTGCCAGCAGTGGAAGGACAGGGAGAACCGGTGGCTACACCTTC. It translates to CASSGRTGRTGGYTF.

The J gene is TRBJ1-2, the V gene TRBV5-5; 10 bases map to TRBD1. With 4 bases clipped from V and 4 bases from J, the junction kept 4 bases outside the gene matches. The CDR3 length is 14 residues. Germline V gene data show CDR1 as SGHKS and CDR2 as YYEKEE (reference sequence). The CDR3 DNA follows: TGTGCCAGCAGCCTGGGACAGGGGACCTATGGCTACACCTTC. It encodes CASSLGQGTYGYTF.

This clone has just a few counts. V gene TRBV4-1 combines with J gene TRBJ1-6, with 10 bases aligning to TRBD1. Germline CDR1 reads MGHRA; CDR2 reads YSYEKL. The V segment lost 7 bases and the J segment 10 bases; nucleotides outside the gene matches: 7. This CDR3 has 14 amino acids. Written as DNA, the CDR3 is TGCGCCAGCACCTGGACAGGGGGTGGGTCACCCCTCCACTTT. It codes for CASTWTGGGSPLHF.

V gene TRBV7-9 combines with J gene TRBJ2-5; a weak D match, TRBD2 (5 bases). CDR1 and CDR2 (germline): SEHNR, FQNEAQ (reference sequence). The CDR3 extends over 15 amino acids. V lost 4 bases and J 2 bases, leaving 14 bases between the germline ends. The DNA for the CDR3 is TGTGCCAGCAGCTCAGCCCCGCGGGTGCAAGAGACCCAGTACTTC. This gives the protein CASSSAPRVQETQYF.

A note on this clone: One junction end disagrees with the germline gene, perhaps due to a read error. The chain employs TRBV5-4 and TRBJ2-5, with 8 nucleotides matching TRBD2. This CDR3 region has 11 residues. Germline V gene sequence: CDR1 SGHNT, CDR2 YYREEE (reference sequence). The CDR3 DNA sequence: TGTGCCAGCAGCACTAGCGGACGGTCGCACTTC. Amino acids: CASSTSGRSHF.

The chain combines TRBV2 with TRBJ1-6, with 7 bases lining up with TRBD1. Per the germline V gene, CDR1 is SNHLY and CDR2 is FYNNEI. This CDR3 region has 14 residues. After removal of 8 bases from V and 7 bases from J, the junction contained 8 bases not matched to a gene. The DNA of the CDR3 is TGTGCCAGCCGCCGGGACAGTCCCAATTCACCCCTCCACTTT. Translated: CASRRDSPNSPLHF.